These 5 T cell receptor beta chains came from one sample sequenced in a study of T cells after yellow fever vaccination (dated by TCRdb to the late 2010s). The receptor library was made with 5' RACE. TCRdb shows the sequencer as Illumina NovaSeq 6000. TCRdb redid the processing of the public reads, applying fastp at Q25 and MiXCR, and retained in-frame beta chains. Rows are combined by CDR3 protein, so each entry shows the most common genes and DNA. The sample has about 320,000 distinct CDR3 sequences on record, roughly 4.3% of them singletons. Of the sample, approximately 20% is held by the ten largest clones. According to the study, the label for this sample's treatment or condition signals: live attenuated yellow fever vaccine strain. The input for sequencing was PBMCs, taken 15 days after the yellow fever booster vaccination. All receptors come from a man in his late teens or twenties who received the YFV17D yellow fever vaccine.

This clonotype was seen many times. The genes are TRBV7-2 and TRBJ2-7; no clear D gene. The CDR3 is 14 amino acids. Germline V gives CDR1 SGHTA, CDR2 FQGNSA. V was cut by 5 bases and J by 0 bases, with 11 bases left in between. CDR3 in amino acids: CASSPRPTSYEQYF. The CDR3 nucleotides read TGTGCCAGCAGCCCCCGACCCACCTCCTACGAGCAGTACTTC.

This clonotype was counted many times. The chain recombines TRBV4-3 with TRBJ1-1, with D hard to call. CDR3 size: 11 residues. Trimming removed 3 bases from V and 5 bases from J, with 4 bases in between. Germline CDR1 and CDR2: LGHNA and YSLEER. The CDR3 protein is CASSQGTEAFF. In DNA, the CDR3 is TGCGCCAGCAGCCAGGGGACTGAAGCTTTCTTT.

The chain combines TRBV7-9 with TRBJ1-1, with unresolved D. The CDR3 is made up of 12 amino acids. The V and J ends lost 8 bases and 11 bases respectively, with 18 bases between them. In germline, CDR1 is SEHNR, CDR2 FQNEAQ (reference sequence). CDR3 sequence (DNA): TGTGCCAGCGCCCGAGTGGTCGGGGTCGCTTTCTTT. It is translated as CASARVVGVAFF.

This clonotype has a count of ten or more. The chain carries TRBV5-6 and TRBJ1-1; tentative D call: TRBD1 (5 bases). The CDR3 runs to 13 residues. Between the trimmed V and J ends, which lost 2 bases and 5 bases, there was a span of 10 bases. Germline CDR1 and CDR2: SGHDT and YYEEEE. This CDR3 reads CASSFSEGTEAFF. The CDR3 coding sequence is TGTGCCAGCAGCTTTAGTGAGGGGACTGAAGCTTTCTTT.

This clonotype was observed a handful of times. The genes are TRBV9 and TRBJ1-4; maybe TRBD1 (6 bases). V was clipped by 2 bases and J by 8 bases, with 16 bases between them. The CDR3 covers 15 residues. Germline V gene sequence: CDR1 SGDLS, CDR2 YYNGEE. The CDR3 nucleotides are TGTGCCAGCAGCGTTTTCACAGGGAAGGGAGAAAAACTGTTTTTT. Amino acids: CASSVFTGKGEKLFF.